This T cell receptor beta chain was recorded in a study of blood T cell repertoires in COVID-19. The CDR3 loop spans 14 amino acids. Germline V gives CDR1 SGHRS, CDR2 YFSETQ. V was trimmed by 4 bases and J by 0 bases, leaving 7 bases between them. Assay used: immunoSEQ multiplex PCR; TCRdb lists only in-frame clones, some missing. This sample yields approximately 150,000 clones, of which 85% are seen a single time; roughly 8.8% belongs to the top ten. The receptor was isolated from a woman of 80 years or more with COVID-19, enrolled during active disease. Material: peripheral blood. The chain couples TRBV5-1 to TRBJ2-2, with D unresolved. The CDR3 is CASSVRTNTGELFF. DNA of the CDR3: TGCGCCAGCAGCGTCAGGACGAACACCGGGGAGCTGTTTTTT.